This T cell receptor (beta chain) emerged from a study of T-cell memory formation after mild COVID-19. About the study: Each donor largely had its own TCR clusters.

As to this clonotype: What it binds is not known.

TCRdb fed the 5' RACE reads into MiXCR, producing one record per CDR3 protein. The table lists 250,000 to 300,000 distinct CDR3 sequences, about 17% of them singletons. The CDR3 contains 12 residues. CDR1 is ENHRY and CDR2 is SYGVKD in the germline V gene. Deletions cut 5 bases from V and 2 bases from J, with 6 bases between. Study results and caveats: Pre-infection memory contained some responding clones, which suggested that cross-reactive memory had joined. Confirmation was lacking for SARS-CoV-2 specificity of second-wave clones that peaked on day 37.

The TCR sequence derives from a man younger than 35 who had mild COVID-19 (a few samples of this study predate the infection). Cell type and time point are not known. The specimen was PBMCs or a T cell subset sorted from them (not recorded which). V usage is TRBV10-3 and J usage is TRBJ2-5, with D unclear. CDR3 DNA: TGTGCCATCAGTCCCCAGCAAGAGACCCAGTACTTC. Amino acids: CAISPQQETQYF.